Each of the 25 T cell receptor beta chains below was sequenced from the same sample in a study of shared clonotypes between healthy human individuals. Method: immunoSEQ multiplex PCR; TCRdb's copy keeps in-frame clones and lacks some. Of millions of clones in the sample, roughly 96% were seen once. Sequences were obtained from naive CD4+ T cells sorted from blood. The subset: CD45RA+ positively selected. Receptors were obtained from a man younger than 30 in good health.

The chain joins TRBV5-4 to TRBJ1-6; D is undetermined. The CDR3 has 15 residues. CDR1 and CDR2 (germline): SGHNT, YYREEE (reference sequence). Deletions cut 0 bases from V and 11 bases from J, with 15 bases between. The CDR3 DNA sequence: TGTGCCAGCAGCTTGGCTGGAACGAAATTGACACCCCTCCACTTT. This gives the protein CASSLAGTKLTPLHF.

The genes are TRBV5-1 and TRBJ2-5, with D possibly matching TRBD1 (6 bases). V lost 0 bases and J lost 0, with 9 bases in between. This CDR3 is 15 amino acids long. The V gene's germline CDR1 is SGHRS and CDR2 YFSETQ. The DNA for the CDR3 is TGCGCCAGCAGCTTGGAACAGGGAAACCAAGAGACCCAGTACTTC. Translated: CASSLEQGNQETQYF.

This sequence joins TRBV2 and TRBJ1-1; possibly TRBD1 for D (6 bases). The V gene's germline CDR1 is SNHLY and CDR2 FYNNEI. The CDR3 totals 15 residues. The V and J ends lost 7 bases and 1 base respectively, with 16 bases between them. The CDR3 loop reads CASNLLQGGNTEAFF. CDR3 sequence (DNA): TGTGCCAGCAATCTCCTACAAGGGGGGAACACTGAAGCTTTCTTT. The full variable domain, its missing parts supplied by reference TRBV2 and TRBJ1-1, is EPEVTQTPSHQVTQMGQEVILRCVPISNHLYFYWYRQILGQKVEFLVSFYNNEISEKSEIFDDQFSVERPDGSNFTLKIRSTKLEDSAMYFCASNLLQGGNTEAFFGQGTRLTVV.

CDR3: CASGVAGVNTDTQYF. In nucleotides, the CDR3 is TGCGCCAGCGGAGTAGCGGGGGTAAACACAGATACGCAGTATTTT. The chain is built from TRBV10-2 and TRBJ2-3, with 9 nucleotides matching TRBD2. Germline V gives CDR1 WSHSY, CDR2 SAAADI. After removal of 8 bases from V and 2 bases from J, the junction contained 8 bases not matched to a gene. The CDR3 spans 15 residues.

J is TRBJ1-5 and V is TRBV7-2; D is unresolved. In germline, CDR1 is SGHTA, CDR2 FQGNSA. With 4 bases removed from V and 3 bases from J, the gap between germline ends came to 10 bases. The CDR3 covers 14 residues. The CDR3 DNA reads TGTGCCAGCAGCTATCGACTCCTCAATCAGCCCCAGCATTTT. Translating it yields CASSYRLLNQPQHF.

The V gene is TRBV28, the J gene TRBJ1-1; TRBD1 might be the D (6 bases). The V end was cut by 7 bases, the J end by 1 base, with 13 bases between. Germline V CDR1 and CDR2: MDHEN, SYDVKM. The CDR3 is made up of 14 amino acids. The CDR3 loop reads CASNLGQPNTEAFF. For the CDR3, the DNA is TGTGCCAGCAACCTAGGACAGCCGAACACTGAAGCTTTCTTT.

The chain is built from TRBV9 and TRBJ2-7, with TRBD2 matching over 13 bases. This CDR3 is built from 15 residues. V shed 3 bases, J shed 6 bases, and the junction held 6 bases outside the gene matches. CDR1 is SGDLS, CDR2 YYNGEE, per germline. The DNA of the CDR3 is TGTGCCAGCAGCGAACTAGCGGGGGGGCGGTCCGAGCAGTACTTC. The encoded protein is CASSELAGGRSEQYF.

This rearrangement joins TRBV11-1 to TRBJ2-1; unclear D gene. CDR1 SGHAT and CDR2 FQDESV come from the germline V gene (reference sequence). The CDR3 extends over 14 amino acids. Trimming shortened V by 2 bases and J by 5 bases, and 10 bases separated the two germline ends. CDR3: CASSLRVFDNEQFF. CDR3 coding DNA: TGTGCCAGCAGCTTACGGGTTTTCGACAATGAGCAGTTCTTC.

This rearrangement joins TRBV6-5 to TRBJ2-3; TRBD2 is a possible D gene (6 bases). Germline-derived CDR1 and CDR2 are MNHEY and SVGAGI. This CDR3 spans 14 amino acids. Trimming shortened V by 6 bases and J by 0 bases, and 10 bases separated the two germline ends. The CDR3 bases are TGTGCCAGCAGCCGTCTAGCGAGCACAGATACGCAGTATTTT. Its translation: CASSRLASTDTQYF.

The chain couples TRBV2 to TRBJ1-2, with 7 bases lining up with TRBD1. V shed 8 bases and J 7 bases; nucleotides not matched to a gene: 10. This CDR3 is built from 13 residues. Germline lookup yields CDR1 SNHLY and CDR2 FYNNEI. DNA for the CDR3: TGTGCCAGCCGGGGGAGGGGGCTCGGTGGCTACACCTTC. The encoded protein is CASRGRGLGGYTF. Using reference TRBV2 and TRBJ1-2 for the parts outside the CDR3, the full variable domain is EPEVTQTPSHQVTQMGQEVILRCVPISNHLYFYWYRQILGQKVEFLVSFYNNEISEKSEIFDDQFSVERPDGSNFTLKIRSTKLEDSAMYFCASRGRGLGGYTFGSGTRLTVV.

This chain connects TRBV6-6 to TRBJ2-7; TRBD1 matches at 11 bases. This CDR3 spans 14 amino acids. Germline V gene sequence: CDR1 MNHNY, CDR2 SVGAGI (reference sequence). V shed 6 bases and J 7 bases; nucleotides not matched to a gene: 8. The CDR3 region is CASRDGQGAGEQYF. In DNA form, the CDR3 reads TGTGCCAGCAGGGACGGACAGGGGGCGGGGGAGCAGTACTTC.

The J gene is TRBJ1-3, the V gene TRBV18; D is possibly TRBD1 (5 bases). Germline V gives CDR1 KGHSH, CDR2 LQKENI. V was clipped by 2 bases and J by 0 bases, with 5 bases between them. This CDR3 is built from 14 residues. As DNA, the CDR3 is TGTGCCAGCTCACCAGGACACTCTGGAAACACCATATATTTT. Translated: CASSPGHSGNTIYF. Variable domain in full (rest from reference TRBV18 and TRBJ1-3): NAGVMQNPRHLVRRRGQEARLRCSPMKGHSHVYWYRQLPEEGLKFMVYLQKENIIDESGMPKERFSAEFPKEGPSILRIQQVVRGDSAAYFCASSPGHSGNTIYFGEGSWLTVV.

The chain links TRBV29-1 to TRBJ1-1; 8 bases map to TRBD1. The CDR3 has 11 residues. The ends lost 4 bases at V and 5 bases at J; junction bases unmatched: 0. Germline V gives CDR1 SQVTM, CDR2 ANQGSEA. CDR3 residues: CSVGTGTEAFF. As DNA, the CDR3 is TGCAGCGTTGGGACAGGGACTGAAGCTTTCTTT.

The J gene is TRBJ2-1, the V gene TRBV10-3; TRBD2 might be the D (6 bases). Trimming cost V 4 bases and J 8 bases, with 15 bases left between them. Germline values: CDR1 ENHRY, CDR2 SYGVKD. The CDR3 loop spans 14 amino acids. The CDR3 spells CAISGRLDADEQFF. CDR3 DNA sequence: TGTGCCATCAGTGGGAGACTAGACGCGGATGAGCAGTTCTTC.

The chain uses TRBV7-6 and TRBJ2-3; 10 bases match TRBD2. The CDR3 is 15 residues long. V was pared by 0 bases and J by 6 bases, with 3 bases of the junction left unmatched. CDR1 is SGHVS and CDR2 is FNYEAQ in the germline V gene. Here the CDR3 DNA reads TGTGCCAGCAGCTTAGCCCGGACTAGCGGCGATACGCAGTATTTT. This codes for CASSLARTSGDTQYF.

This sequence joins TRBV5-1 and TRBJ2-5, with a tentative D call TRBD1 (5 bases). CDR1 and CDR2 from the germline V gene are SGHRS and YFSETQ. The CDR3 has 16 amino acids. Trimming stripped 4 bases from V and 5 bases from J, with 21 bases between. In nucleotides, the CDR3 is TGCGCCAGCAGCCCGCAACCAGGGTCGAATTCGGAGACCCAGTACTTC. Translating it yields CASSPQPGSNSETQYF.

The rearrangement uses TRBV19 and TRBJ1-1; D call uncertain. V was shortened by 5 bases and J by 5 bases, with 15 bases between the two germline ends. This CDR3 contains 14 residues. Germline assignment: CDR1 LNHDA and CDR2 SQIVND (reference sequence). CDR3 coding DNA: TGTGCCAGTAGTCTGGCCTGGAGAGATACTGAAGCTTTCTTT. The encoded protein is CASSLAWRDTEAFF. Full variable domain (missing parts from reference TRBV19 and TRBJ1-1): DGGITQSPKYLFRKEGQNVTLSCEQNLNHDAMYWYRQDPGQGLRLIYYSQIVNDFQKGDIAEGYSVSREKKESFPLTVTSAQKNPTAFYLCASSLAWRDTEAFFGQGTRLTVV.

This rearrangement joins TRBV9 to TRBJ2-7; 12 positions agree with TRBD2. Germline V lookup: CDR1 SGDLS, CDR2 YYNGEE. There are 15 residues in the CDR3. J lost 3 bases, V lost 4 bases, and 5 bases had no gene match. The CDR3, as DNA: TGTGCCAGCAGCACCGGACTAGCGGGAAGCTACGAGCAGTACTTC. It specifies CASSTGLAGSYEQYF.

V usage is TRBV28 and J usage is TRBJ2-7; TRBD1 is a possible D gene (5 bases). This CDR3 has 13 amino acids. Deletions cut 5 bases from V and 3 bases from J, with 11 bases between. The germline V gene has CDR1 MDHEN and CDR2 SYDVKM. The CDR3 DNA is TGTGCCAGCAGTCTTGGGGCTTACTACGAGCAGTACTTC. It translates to CASSLGAYYEQYF.

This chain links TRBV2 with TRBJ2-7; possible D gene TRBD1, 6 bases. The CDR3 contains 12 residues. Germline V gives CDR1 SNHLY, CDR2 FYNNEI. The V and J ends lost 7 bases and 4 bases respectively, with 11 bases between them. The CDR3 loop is CASKGVAYEQYF. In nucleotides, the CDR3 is TGTGCCAGCAAGGGGGTAGCTTACGAGCAGTACTTC.

Written as DNA, the CDR3 is TGTGCCAGCAGCGCCCGGTTCGATTCACCCCTCCACTTT. Translated, it gives CASSARFDSPLHF. This chain connects TRBV9 to TRBJ1-6; D ambiguous. V was shortened by 3 bases and J by 8 bases, with 9 bases between the two germline ends. CDR3 length: 13 amino acids. Germline assignment: CDR1 SGDLS and CDR2 YYNGEE.

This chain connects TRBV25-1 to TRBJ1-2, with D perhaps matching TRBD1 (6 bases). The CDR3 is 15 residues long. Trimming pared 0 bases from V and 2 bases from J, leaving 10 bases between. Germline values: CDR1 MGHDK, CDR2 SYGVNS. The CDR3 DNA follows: TGTGCCAGCAGTGAATACGGGGGGCAGAACTATGGCTACACCTTC. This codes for CASSEYGGQNYGYTF.

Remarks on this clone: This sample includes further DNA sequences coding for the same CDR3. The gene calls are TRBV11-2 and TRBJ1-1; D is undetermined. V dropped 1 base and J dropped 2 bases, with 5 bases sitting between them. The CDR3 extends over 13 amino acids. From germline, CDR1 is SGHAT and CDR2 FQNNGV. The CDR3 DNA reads TGTGCCAGCAGCTTAGGCAGTAACACTGAAGCTTTCTTT. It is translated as CASSLGSNTEAFF.

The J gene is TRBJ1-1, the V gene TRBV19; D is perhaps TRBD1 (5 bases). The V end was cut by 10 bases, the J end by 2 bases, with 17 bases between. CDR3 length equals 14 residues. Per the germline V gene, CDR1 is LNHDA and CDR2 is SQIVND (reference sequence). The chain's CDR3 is CATRGGAINTEAFF. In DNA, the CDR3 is TGTGCCACCCGGGGCGGGGCAATCAACACTGAAGCTTTCTTT.

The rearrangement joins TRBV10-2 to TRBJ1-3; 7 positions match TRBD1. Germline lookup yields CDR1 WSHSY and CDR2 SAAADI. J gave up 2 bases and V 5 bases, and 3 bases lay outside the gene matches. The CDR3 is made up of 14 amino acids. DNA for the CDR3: TGCGCCAGCAGTACTGACAGGGCTGGAAACACCATATATTTT. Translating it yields CASSTDRAGNTIYF.